This T cell receptor (beta chain) was found in a study of T-cell reconstitution after alpha-beta-depleted transplantation in children. A TCRbeta library incorporating unique molecular identifiers was prepared. TCRdb redid the calling of the PCR reads with MiXCR, one entry per CDR3 protein. Here the sample spans about 540,000 distinct CDR3 sequences, about a sixth being singletons. The CDR3 sequence is 14 residues long. Trimming cost V 4 bases and J 4 bases, with 13 bases left between them. The specimen comprised PBMCs from the stem cell graft donor, sampled from the stem cell graft. This sequence originates from a human donor who donated a stem cell graft to a child with acute lymphoblastic leukemia. The chain links TRBV12-3 or TRBV12-4 to TRBJ1-2; possibly TRBD1 for D (5 bases). Written as DNA, the CDR3 is TGTGCCAGCAGTTCCCAGTCGGGACTCTATGGCTACACCTTC. It codes for CASSSQSGLYGYTF.